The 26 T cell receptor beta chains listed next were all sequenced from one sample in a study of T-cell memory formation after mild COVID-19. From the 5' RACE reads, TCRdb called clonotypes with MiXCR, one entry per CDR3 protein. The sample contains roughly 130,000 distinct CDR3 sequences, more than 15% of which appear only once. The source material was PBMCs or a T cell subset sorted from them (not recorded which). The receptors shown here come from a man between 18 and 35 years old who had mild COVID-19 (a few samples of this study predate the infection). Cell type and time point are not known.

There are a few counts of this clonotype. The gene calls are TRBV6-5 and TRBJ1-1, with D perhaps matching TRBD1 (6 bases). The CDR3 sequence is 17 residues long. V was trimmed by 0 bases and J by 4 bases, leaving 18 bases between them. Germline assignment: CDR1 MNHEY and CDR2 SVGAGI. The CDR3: CASSYSETGAFGTEAFF. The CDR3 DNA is TGTGCCAGCAGTTACTCTGAGACAGGAGCCTTCGGCACTGAAGCTTTCTTT.

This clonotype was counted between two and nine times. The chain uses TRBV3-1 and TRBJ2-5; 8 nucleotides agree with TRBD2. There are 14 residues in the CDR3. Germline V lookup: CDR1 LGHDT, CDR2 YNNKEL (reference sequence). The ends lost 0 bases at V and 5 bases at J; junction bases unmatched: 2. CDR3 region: CASSQDASGETQYF. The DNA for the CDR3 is TGTGCCAGCAGCCAAGATGCTAGCGGGGAGACCCAGTACTTC.

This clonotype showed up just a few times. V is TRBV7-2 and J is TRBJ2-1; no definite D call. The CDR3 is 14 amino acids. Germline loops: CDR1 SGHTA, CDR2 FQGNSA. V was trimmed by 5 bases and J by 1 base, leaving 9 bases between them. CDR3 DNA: TGTGCCAGCAGCGGGGTGGGGTCCTACAATGAGCAGTTCTTC. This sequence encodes CASSGVGSYNEQFF.

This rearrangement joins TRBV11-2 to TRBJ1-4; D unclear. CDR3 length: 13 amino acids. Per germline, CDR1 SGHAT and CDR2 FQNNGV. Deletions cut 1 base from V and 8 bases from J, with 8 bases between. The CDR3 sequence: CASSLAQDEKLFF. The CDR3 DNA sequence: TGTGCCAGCAGCTTAGCCCAGGACGAAAAACTGTTTTTT.

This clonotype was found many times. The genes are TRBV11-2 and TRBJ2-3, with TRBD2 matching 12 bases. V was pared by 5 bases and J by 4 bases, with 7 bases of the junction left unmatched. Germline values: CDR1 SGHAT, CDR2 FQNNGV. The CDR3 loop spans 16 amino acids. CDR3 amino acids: CASSRRLAGDSDTQYF. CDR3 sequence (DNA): TGTGCCAGCAGCCGACGACTAGCGGGGGATTCAGATACGCAGTATTTT. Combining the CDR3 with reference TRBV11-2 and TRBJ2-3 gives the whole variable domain EAGVAQSPRYKIIEKRQSVAFWCNPISGHATLYWYQQILGQGPKLLIQFQNNGVVDDSQLPKDRFSAERLKGVDSTLKIQPAKLEDSAVYLCASSRRLAGDSDTQYFGPGTRLTVL.

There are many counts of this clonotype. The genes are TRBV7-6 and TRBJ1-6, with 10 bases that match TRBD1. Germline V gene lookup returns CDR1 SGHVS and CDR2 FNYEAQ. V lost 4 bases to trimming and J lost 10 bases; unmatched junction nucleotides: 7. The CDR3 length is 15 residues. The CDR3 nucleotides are TGTGCCAGCAGCTCGGGACAGGGGAAAATCTCACCCCTCCACTTT. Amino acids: CASSSGQGKISPLHF.

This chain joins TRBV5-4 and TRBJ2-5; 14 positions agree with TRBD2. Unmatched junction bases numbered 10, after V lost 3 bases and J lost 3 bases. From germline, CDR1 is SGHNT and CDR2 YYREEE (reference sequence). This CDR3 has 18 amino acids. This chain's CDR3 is CASSSPGLAGAPKETQYF. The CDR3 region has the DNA TGTGCCAGCAGCTCGCCGGGACTAGCGGGGGCCCCGAAAGAGACCCAGTACTTC.

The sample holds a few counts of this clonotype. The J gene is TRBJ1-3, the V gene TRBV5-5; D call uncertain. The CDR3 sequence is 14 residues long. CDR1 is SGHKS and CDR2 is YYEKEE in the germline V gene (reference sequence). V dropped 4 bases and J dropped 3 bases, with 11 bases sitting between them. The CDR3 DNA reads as TGTGCCAGCAGCGGGAGCCCTATTGGAAACACCATATATTTT. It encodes CASSGSPIGNTIYF.

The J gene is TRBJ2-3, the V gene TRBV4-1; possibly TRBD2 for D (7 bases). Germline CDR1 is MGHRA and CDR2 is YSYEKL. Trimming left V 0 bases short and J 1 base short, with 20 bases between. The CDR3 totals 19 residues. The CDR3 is CASSQEGLMGGGRTDTQYF. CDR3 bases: TGCGCCAGCAGCCAAGAAGGGCTAATGGGCGGGGGCCGCACAGATACGCAGTATTTT.

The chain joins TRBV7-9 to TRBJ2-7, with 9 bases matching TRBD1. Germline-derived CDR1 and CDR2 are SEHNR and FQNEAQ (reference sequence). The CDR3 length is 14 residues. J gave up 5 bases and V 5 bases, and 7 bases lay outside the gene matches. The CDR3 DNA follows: TGTGCCAGCAGCCCAAGGGGACAGGGTAACGAGCAGTACGTC. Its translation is CASSPRGQGNEQYV.

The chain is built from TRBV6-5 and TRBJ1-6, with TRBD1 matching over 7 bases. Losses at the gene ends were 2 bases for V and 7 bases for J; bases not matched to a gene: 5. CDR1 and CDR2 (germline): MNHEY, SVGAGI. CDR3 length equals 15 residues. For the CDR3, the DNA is TGTGCCAGCAGTTACGGGACAGACGGGAATTCACCCCTCCACTTT. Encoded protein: CASSYGTDGNSPLHF.

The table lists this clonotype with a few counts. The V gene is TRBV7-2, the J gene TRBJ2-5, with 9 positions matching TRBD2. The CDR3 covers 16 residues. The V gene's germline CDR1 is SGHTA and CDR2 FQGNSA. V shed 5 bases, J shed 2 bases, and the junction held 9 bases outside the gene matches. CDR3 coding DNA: TGTGCCAGCAGCCCAAGTGGCGGGGGGGGTCAAGAGACCCAGTACTTC. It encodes CASSPSGGGGQETQYF.

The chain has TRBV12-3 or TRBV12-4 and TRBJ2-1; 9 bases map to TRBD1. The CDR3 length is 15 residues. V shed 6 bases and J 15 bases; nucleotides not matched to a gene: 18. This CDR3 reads CASSPTGGATASRFF. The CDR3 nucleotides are TGTGCCAGCAGCCCAACAGGGGGCGCCACGGCAAGTCGGTTCTTC.

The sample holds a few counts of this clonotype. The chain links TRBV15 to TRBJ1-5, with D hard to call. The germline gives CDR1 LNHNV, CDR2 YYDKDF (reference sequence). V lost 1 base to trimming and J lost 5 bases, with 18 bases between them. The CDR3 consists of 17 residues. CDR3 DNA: TGTGCCACCAGCAGAGGCCTAGACTATCCCCTGGATCAGCCCCAGCATTTT. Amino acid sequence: CATSRGLDYPLDQPQHF.

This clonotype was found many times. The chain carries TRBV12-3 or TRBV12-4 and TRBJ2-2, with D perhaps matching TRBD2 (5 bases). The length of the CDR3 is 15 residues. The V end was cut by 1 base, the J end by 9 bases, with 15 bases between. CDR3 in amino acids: CASSLVGGGVRELFF. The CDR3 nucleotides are TGTGCCAGCAGTTTAGTGGGTGGAGGTGTCCGGGAGCTGTTTTTT.

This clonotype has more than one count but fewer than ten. The CDR3 loop reads CASSVTARSVTEAFF. The DNA for the CDR3 is TGTGCCAGCAGCGTAACCGCTCGAAGCGTCACTGAAGCTTTCTTT. The chain has TRBV9 and TRBJ1-1; D is unresolved. V lost 1 base and J lost 4, with 14 bases in between. Germline loops: CDR1 SGDLS, CDR2 YYNGEE. CDR3 length: 15 amino acids.

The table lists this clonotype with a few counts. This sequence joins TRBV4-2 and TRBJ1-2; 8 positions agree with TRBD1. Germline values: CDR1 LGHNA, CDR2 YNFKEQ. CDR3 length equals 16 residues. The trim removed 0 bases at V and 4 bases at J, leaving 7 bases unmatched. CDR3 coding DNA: TGTGCCAGCAGCCAAGAGGTCGGACAGGGCCTCTATGGCTACACCTTC. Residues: CASSQEVGQGLYGYTF.

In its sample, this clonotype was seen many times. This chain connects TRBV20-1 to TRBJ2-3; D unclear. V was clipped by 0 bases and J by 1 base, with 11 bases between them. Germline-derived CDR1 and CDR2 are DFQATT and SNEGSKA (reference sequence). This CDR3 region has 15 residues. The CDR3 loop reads CSARDALAGTDTQYF. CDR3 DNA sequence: TGCAGTGCTAGAGATGCCCTCGCGGGCACAGATACGCAGTATTTT.

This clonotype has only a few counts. CDR3 amino acids: CASSLTEAFF. CDR3 sequence (DNA): TGTGCCAGCAGTTTGACTGAAGCTTTCTTT. The chain is built from TRBV12-3 or TRBV12-4 and TRBJ1-1; D gene uncertain. This CDR3 contains 10 residues. V was pared by 3 bases and J by 5 bases, with 1 base between.

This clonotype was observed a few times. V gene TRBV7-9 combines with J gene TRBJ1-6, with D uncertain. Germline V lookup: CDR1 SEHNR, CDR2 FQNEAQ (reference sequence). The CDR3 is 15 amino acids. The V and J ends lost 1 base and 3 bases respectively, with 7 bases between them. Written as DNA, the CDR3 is TGTGCCAGCAGCTTAGAGACGGACTATAATTCACCCCTCCACTTT. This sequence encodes CASSLETDYNSPLHF.

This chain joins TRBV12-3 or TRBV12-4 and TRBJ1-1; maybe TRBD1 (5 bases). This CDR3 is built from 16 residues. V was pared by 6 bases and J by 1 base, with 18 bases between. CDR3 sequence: CASSPAGGGKNTEAFF. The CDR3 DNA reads TGTGCCAGCAGCCCTGCGGGGGGGGGGAAGAACACTGAAGCTTTCTTT.

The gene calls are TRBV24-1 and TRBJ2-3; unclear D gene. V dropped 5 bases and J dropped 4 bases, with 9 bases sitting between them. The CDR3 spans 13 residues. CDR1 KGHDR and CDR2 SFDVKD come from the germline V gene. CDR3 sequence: CATSGRWSDTQYF. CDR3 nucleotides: TGTGCCACCAGTGGGCGGTGGTCAGATACGCAGTATTTT.

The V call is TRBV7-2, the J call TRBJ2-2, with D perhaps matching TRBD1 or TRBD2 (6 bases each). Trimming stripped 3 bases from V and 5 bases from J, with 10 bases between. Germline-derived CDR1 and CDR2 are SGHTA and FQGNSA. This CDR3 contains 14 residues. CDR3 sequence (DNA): TGTGCCAGCAGCTTCGGGGGCGAGACCGGGGAGCTGTTTTTT. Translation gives CASSFGGETGELFF.

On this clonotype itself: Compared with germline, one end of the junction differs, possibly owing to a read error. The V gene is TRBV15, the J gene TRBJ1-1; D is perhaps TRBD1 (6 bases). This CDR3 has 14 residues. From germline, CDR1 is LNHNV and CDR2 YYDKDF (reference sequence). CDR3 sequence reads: CATSRGGDNTEDFF. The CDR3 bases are TGTGCCACCAGCAGAGGCGGGGACAACACTGAAGATTTCTTT. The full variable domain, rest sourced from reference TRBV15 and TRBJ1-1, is DAMVIQNPRYQVTQFGKPVTLSCSQTLNHNVMYWYQQKSSQAPKLLFHYYDKDFNNEADTPDNFQSRRPNTSFCFLDIRSPGLGDTAMYLCATSRGGDNTEDFFGQGTRLTVV.

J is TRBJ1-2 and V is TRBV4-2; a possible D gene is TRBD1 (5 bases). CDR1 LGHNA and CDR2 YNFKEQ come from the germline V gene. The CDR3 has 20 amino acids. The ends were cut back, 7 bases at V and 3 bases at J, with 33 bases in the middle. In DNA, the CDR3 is TGTGCCAGCAACCCCTCTGAACCCACAGCCCCGGGGCCGACCCACTATGGCTACACCTTC. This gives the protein CASNPSEPTAPGPTHYGYTF.

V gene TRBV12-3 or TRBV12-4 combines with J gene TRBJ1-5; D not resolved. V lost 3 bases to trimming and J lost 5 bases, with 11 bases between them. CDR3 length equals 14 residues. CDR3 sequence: CASSFEGFDQPQHF. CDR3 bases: TGTGCCAGCAGTTTCGAGGGCTTCGATCAGCCCCAGCATTTT.